These T cell receptor beta chains were read from a single sample in a study of blood T cell repertoires in COVID-19. Method: immunoSEQ multiplex PCR; TCRdb's copy keeps in-frame clones and lacks some. The sample holds under 130,000 clones; roughly 85% are singletons and the top ten take about 3.9%. Sequencing was done on a sample of peripheral blood. The receptor set was obtained from a man aged 50 or older with acute or convalescent COVID-19. Each CDR3 is given with its conserved first and last residue. D genes are given only for firm matches. Rows may omit the clone size; those that give it use once, few, many or a size class.

clone size,J gene,V gene,D gene,CDR3 protein,CDR3 DNA
.,TRBJ2-7,TRBV27,TRBD1,CASRQGLISEQYF,TGTGCCAGCCGACAGGGGTTAATCTCGGAGCAGTACTTC
.,TRBJ2-1,TRBV2,.,CASSGDSKGNEQFF,TGTGCCAGCAGCGGGGACTCAAAGGGGAATGAGCAGTTCTTC
few,TRBJ2-2,TRBV5-1,TRBD1,CASSLTGGSNTGELFF,TGCGCCAGCAGCTTGACAGGGGGCTCGAACACCGGGGAGCTGTTTTTT
.,TRBJ2-7,TRBV11-2,TRBD1,CASSLVQGVLDEQYF,TGTGCCAGCAGCTTAGTCCAGGGGGTGCTCGACGAGCAGTACTTC
.,TRBJ2-5,TRBV5-1,.,CASSFQPGGRIQETQYF,TGCGCCAGCAGCTTTCAGCCCGGGGGACGAATCCAAGAGACCCAGTACTTC
.,TRBJ2-1,TRBV5-1,TRBD1,CASSRDRSSYNEQFF,TGCGCCAGCAGCAGGGACAGGAGCTCCTACAATGAGCAGTTCTTC
.,TRBJ2-2,TRBV7-8,TRBD2,CASQGTSGRTGELFF,TGTGCCAGCCAGGGTACTAGCGGTCGGACCGGGGAGCTGTTTTTT
.,TRBJ2-3,TRBV24-1,TRBD1,CATSGGQGIPIYADTQYF,TGTGCCACCAGTGGGGGACAGGGAATCCCCATCTACGCAGATACGCAGTATTTT
.,TRBJ1-1,TRBV7-8,.,CASRGTEAFF,TGTGCCAGCCGGGGGACTGAAGCTTTCTTT
.,TRBJ2-1,TRBV11-3,.,CASSPHRVRNSYNEQFF,TGTGCCAGCAGCCCCCACAGGGTTCGAAACTCCTACAATGAGCAGTTCTTC
.,TRBJ1-1,TRBV11-3,.,CASSLDRGDTEAFF,TGTGCCAGCAGCTTAGATCGGGGAGACACTGAAGCTTTCTTT
once,TRBJ2-3,TRBV3-1/TRBV3-2,TRBD2,CASSPVWGGPDLHTQYF,TGTGCCAGCAGCCCAGTATGGGGAGGGCCGGATCTACATACGCAGTATTTT
.,TRBJ1-2,TRBV27,TRBD1,CASSPRGTDDDGYTF,TGTGCCAGCAGCCCCAGGGGGACAGACGATGATGGCTACACCTTC
once,TRBJ2-5,TRBV27,.,CASSPPRAARETQYF,TGTGCCAGCAGTCCCCCCAGGGCGGCACGGGAGACCCAGTACTTC
.,TRBJ1-1,TRBV10-3,TRBD1,CATRQGENTEAFF,TGTGCCACCAGACAGGGTGAGAACACTGAAGCTTTCTTT
.,TRBJ1-2,TRBV5-1,TRBD1,CASSFRDRGGYTF,TGCGCCAGCAGCTTCCGGGACAGGGGTGGCTACACCTTC
.,TRBJ1-3,TRBV5-1,TRBD1,CASSLGDRWASGNTIYF,TGCGCCAGCAGCTTGGGGGACAGGTGGGCCTCTGGAAACACCATATATTTT
.,TRBJ1-3,TRBV7-2,TRBD1,CASSLGFVTGVGNTIYF,TGTGCCAGCAGCTTAGGGTTTGTGACAGGGGTTGGAAACACCATATATTTT
.,TRBJ2-5,TRBV5-4,TRBD2,CASSLLAGEGETQYF,TGTGCCAGCAGCTTACTAGCGGGAGAGGGGGAGACCCAGTACTTC
.,TRBJ1-3,TRBV6-5,.,CASVRGGNTIYF,TGTGCCAGCGTTCGAGGGGGAAACACCATATATTTT
.,TRBJ1-1,TRBV2,.,CASLKPGDLTEAFF,TGTGCCAGCTTAAAGCCGGGAGATCTCACTGAAGCTTTCTTT
few,TRBJ1-1,TRBV21-1,.,CASPPGGRSVSEAFF,TGTGCCAGCCCCCCAGGGGGGCGATCGGTTTCTGAAGCTTTCTTT
.,TRBJ2-1,TRBV4-1,.,CASSQGARGRMYNEQFF,TGCGCCAGCAGCCAGGGTGCTAGAGGGAGAATGTACAATGAGCAGTTCTTC
.,TRBJ1-5,TRBV3-1/TRBV3-2,.,CASSQDPGWNQPQHF,TGTGCCAGCAGCCAAGATCCGGGGTGGAATCAGCCCCAGCATTTT
.,TRBJ1-5,TRBV9,.,CASSVDAGSNQPQHF,TGTGCCAGCAGCGTAGACGCAGGGAGCAATCAGCCCCAGCATTTT
.,TRBJ2-5,TRBV7-2,.,CASSFGAQETQYF,TGTGCCAGCAGCTTCGGAGCCCAAGAGACCCAGTACTTC
.,TRBJ2-3,TRBV3-1/TRBV3-2,.,CASSQGGGSTDTQYF,TGTGCCAGCAGCCAAGGGGGCGGAAGCACAGATACGCAGTATTTT
.,TRBJ1-6,TRBV30,.,CAWSVSRGRTPLHF,TGTGCCTGGAGTGTATCCCGGGGGAGGACACCCCTCCACTTT
.,TRBJ1-4,TRBV2,TRBD1,CASSSQGAREKLFF,TGTGCCAGCAGTTCCCAGGGGGCGCGAGAAAAACTGTTTTTT
once,TRBJ1-4,TRBV28,TRBD1,CASSLGTVPNEKLFF,TGTGCCAGCAGTTTAGGGACAGTACCTAATGAAAAACTGTTTTTT
.,TRBJ2-1,TRBV6-1,.,CASSEPKQGLLLYNEQFF,TGTGCCAGCAGTGAACCAAAACAGGGTTTACTCCTTTACAATGAGCAGTTCTTC
.,TRBJ2-1,TRBV9,TRBD1,CASSPQGAGEQFF,TGTGCCAGCAGCCCACAGGGGGCGGGTGAGCAGTTCTTC
.,TRBJ2-5,TRBV10-3,TRBD2,CAISESPSGGAQETQYF,TGTGCCATCAGTGAGTCGCCTAGCGGGGGGGCCCAAGAGACCCAGTACTTC
once,TRBJ1-5,TRBV19,.,CASTLDGENQPQHF,TGTGCCAGTACCTTGGACGGGGAAAATCAGCCCCAGCATTTT
.,TRBJ2-1,TRBV10-3,TRBD2,CAISEQPSGRRNEQFF,TGTGCCATCAGTGAGCAGCCTAGCGGGAGGAGAAATGAGCAGTTCTTC
.,TRBJ2-1,TRBV7-9,TRBD2,CASSRGTSGRARTYNEQFF,TGTGCCAGCAGCCGAGGGACTAGCGGGAGGGCCAGGACCTACAATGAGCAGTTCTTC
.,TRBJ1-5,TRBV7-9,TRBD1,CASSPGTGGQPQHF,TGTGCCAGCAGCCCAGGGACAGGGGGTCAGCCCCAGCATTTT
.,TRBJ2-7,TRBV28,TRBD1,CASSPVGQGSYEQYF,TGTGCCAGCAGTCCCGTGGGACAGGGGAGCTACGAGCAGTACTTC
.,TRBJ1-1,TRBV12-3/TRBV12-4,.,CASSSNADTEAFF,TGTGCCAGCAGCTCGAATGCGGACACTGAAGCTTTCTTT
.,TRBJ1-2,TRBV6-5,.,CASSQPTIPGTGYTF,TGTGCCAGCAGTCAACCGACTATACCGGGAACTGGCTACACCTTC
.,TRBJ2-5,TRBV4-1,TRBD2,CASRLLAANKETQYF,TGCGCCAGCAGACTTCTAGCGGCCAATAAAGAGACCCAGTACTTC
.,TRBJ1-5,TRBV18,.,CASSPDGQGNQPQHF,TGTGCCAGCTCACCGGATGGGCAGGGCAATCAGCCCCAGCATTTT
.,TRBJ2-7,TRBV6-5,TRBD1,CASITTGRSYEQYF,TGTGCCAGCATTACGACAGGGAGATCCTACGAGCAGTACTTC
.,TRBJ1-5,TRBV3-1/TRBV3-2,TRBD1,CASSQAGQGRQPQHF,TGTGCCAGCAGCCAAGCAGGACAGGGCCGTCAGCCCCAGCATTTT
.,TRBJ1-2,TRBV25-1,TRBD1,CASSAQTGWHGYTF,TGTGCCAGCAGTGCTCAGACAGGGTGGCATGGCTACACCTTC
.,TRBJ2-7,TRBV5-1,TRBD1,CASSYTPGQGYEQYF,TGCGCCAGCAGCTACACCCCGGGACAGGGCTACGAGCAGTACTTC
few,TRBJ2-1,TRBV9,.,CASSKGDSSNEQFF,TGTGCCAGCAGCAAGGGGGATTCTAGCAATGAGCAGTTCTTC
.,TRBJ2-7,TRBV27,TRBD2,CASSFLAGSYEQYF,TGTGCCAGCAGTTTTTTAGCGGGGTCCTACGAGCAGTACTTC
.,TRBJ2-2,TRBV6-6,TRBD1,CASQGVGGELFF,TGTGCCAGCCAGGGGGTAGGCGGGGAGCTGTTTTTT
.,TRBJ1-1,TRBV5-1,TRBD1,CASSSSLRRQGNTEAFF,TGCGCCAGCAGCTCCTCCTTGCGGAGACAGGGGAACACTGAAGCTTTCTTT
.,TRBJ2-5,TRBV18,TRBD1,CASSRGQPTQETQYF,TGTGCCAGCTCACGGGGACAGCCGACTCAAGAGACCCAGTACTTC
.,TRBJ1-2,TRBV29-1,.,CSVILFEQEDYGYTF,TGCAGCGTAATTCTTTTCGAGCAGGAGGATTATGGCTACACCTTC
.,TRBJ1-1,TRBV7-2,.,CASSFARLEAFF,TGTGCCAGCAGCTTTGCCAGACTTGAAGCTTTCTTT
few,TRBJ1-4,TRBV30,.,CAWRRGMELFF,TGTGCCTGGAGAAGGGGCATGGAACTGTTTTTT
.,TRBJ1-1,TRBV5-5,TRBD1,CASSLAWDRELTFF,TGTGCCAGCAGCTTGGCGTGGGACAGGGAGTTAACTTTCTTT
.,TRBJ2-7,TRBV13,TRBD1,CASSPPSGTGSYEQYF,TGTGCCAGCAGCCCACCCTCCGGGACAGGCTCCTACGAGCAGTACTTC
.,TRBJ2-2,TRBV10-3,TRBD2,CAISPGLAGTGELFF,TGTGCCATCAGTCCGGGACTAGCGGGCACCGGGGAGCTGTTTTTT
.,TRBJ1-3,TRBV30,.,CAWSNRGSSGNTIYF,TGTGCCTGGAGTAATCGGGGGAGCTCTGGAAACACCATATATTTT
.,TRBJ2-1,TRBV19,.,CASSMGQGMHNEQFF,TGTGCCAGTAGTATGGGGCAGGGGATGCACAATGAGCAGTTCTTC
.,TRBJ2-5,TRBV11-3,.,CASSPGRDTLQETQYF,TGTGCCAGCAGCCCCGGCCGGGACACCCTACAAGAGACCCAGTACTTC